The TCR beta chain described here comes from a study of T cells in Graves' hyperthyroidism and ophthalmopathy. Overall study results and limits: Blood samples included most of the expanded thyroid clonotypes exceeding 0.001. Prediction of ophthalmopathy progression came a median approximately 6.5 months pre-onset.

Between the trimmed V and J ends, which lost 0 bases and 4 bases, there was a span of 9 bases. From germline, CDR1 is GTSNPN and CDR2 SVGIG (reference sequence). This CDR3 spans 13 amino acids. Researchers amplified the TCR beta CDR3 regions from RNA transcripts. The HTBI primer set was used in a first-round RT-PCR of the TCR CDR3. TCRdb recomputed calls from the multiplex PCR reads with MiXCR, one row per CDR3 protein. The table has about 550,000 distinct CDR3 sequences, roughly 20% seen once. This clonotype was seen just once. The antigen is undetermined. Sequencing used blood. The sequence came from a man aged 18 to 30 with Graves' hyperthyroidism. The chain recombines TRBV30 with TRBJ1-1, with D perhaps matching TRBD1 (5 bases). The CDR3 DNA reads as TGTGCCTGGAGTGTCCGGGGGATCACTGAAGCTTTCTTT. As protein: CAWSVRGITEAFF.